This T cell receptor beta chain was sequenced for a study of T cell changes during pregnancy in multiple sclerosis. Per germline, CDR1 SEHNR and CDR2 FQNEAQ (reference sequence). This CDR3 contains 16 residues. Trimming left V 3 bases short and J 2 bases short, with 13 bases between. Measured with immunoSEQ multiplex PCR; TCRdb has only the in-frame clones, and not every one. The sample has roughly 59,000 clones; 91% are singletons. The sample in question was peripheral blood, obtained in the third trimester of pregnancy. The rearrangement uses TRBV7-9 and TRBJ2-2; D unclear. This receptor was identified in a female donor in good health, enrolled as a control in a pregnancy study. For the CDR3, the DNA is TGTGCCAGCAGCTTGCAAGTGGCTCACAACACCGGGGAGCTGTTTTTT. Translation: CASSLQVAHNTGELFF.